This T cell receptor beta chain originates from a study of blood T cell repertoires in COVID-19. Across the whole study: Whether acute or convalescent, the COVID-19 samples came from the United States, Italy and Spain. The analysed material was cDNA or gDNA that came from T cells, B-cell-depleted T cells, or PBMCs.

The V and J ends lost 4 bases and 8 bases respectively, with 18 bases between them. The CDR3 is 15 amino acids. CDR1 MGHDK and CDR2 SYGVNS come from the germline V gene. Original methodology: Scientists estimated how many nucleated cells there were by amplifying reference gene primers. The repertoire was sequenced with immunoSEQ multiplex PCR; TCRdb's copy has only in-frame clones and lacks some. V, J and clone size derive from that table, while D and trimming were established from the DNA sequence. Of approximately 220,000 clones listed, roughly four fifths are singletons. The sequence derives from a woman in her sixties with acute or convalescent COVID-19. The chain links TRBV25-1 to TRBJ2-1; D is possibly TRBD2 (5 bases). The sample taken for sequencing was peripheral blood. The CDR3 coding sequence is TGTGCCAGCAGTGTCGCGGGCTCGGCGAGGGATGAGCAGTTCTTC. This encodes CASSVAGSARDEQFF.